This paragraph covers one T cell receptor (beta chain) sequence. These data are taken from a study of monozygotic twins with inflammatory bowel disease. Germline CDR1 is SGHRS and CDR2 is YFSETQ. The CDR3 runs to 16 residues. Each CDR3 protein gets one entry in TCRdb, which reprocessed the 5' RACE reads and gives no DNA. The sample has around 410,000 distinct CDR3 sequences. Sequenced input: blood. The rearrangement links TRBV5-1 to TRBJ1-1. The sequence was obtained from a human donor with ulcerative colitis or Crohn's disease, or a healthy co-twin of an affected twin (not recorded which). CDR3 loop: CASSLDAGLMNTEAFF.